The 27 T cell receptor beta chains given below trace back to one sample, sequenced in a study of blood T cells in healthy people across ages. Primed by a sample-barcoded 5' primer and a J-beta primer mix, a second PCR proceeded for 7 to 11 cycles. Each CDR3 protein gets one entry after TCRdb re-called the 5' RACE reads with MiXCR. The data hold about 780,000 distinct CDR3 sequences, with roughly 26% observed a single time. This sample also appeared in a second study, on T cells of mothers and their children.

Sequencing was carried out using blood. The receptors were sampled from a boy aged 5-17 years in good health.

V gene TRBV28 combines with J gene TRBJ2-6, with D unclear. V lost 7 bases and J 0 bases, leaving 7 bases between the germline ends. The CDR3 runs 14 residues. CDR1 is MDHEN, CDR2 SYDVKM, per germline. The CDR3: CASKAPSGANVLTF. Written as DNA, the CDR3 is TGTGCCAGCAAGGCCCCCTCTGGGGCCAACGTCCTGACTTTC.

The genes are TRBV12-3 or TRBV12-4 and TRBJ2-3; TRBD2 is a possible D gene (6 bases). The CDR3 runs to 16 residues. V was clipped by 3 bases and J by 0 bases, with 13 bases between them. CDR3 sequence reads: CASSFSSGHSTDTQYF. CDR3 DNA sequence: TGTGCCAGCAGTTTCAGTAGCGGACATAGCACAGATACGCAGTATTTT.

The CDR3 sequence is CASSLATGGTEAFF. The CDR3 region has the DNA TGTGCCAGCAGTCTAGCAACAGGGGGCACTGAAGCTTTCTTT. The V and J genes are TRBV3-1 and TRBJ1-1; 8 bases agree with TRBD1. Germline V lookup: CDR1 LGHDT, CDR2 YNNKEL (reference sequence). The CDR3 contains 14 residues. V shed 6 bases and J 4 bases; nucleotides not matched to a gene: 7.

This clonotype was observed a handful of times. The gene calls are TRBV13 and TRBJ2-5, with 12 bases identical to TRBD2. The J call may be wrong; the DNA end is better matched by TRBJ2-1. The CDR3 runs to 17 residues. Germline CDR1 and CDR2: PRHDT and FYEKMQ (reference sequence). The CDR3 DNA reads as TGTGCCAGCAGCTCGATCGCACTAGCGGGGGGTTACAATGAGCAGTTCTTC. It encodes CASSSIALAGGYNEQFF.

This clonotype appeared once. This chain links TRBV7-9 with TRBJ1-5; 10 bases are shared with TRBD1. The germline gives CDR1 SEHNR, CDR2 FQNEAQ (reference sequence). This CDR3 has 17 residues. Trimming took 4 bases from V and 7 from J; bases not matched to a gene: 13. The CDR3 sequence is CASSSAGTGDRLQPQHF. The DNA for the CDR3 is TGTGCCAGCAGCTCCGCCGGGACAGGGGACCGTTTGCAGCCCCAGCATTTT.

The table lists this clonotype with a few counts. The rearrangement links TRBV14 to TRBJ2-7, with D possibly being TRBD2 (7 bases). Trimming pared 4 bases from V and 0 bases from J, leaving 19 bases between. Germline V gene sequence: CDR1 SGHDN, CDR2 FVKESK. This CDR3 is 17 amino acids long. CDR3 loop: CASSRKRGRGSSYEQYF. In DNA form, the CDR3 reads TGTGCCAGCAGCCGCAAAAGGGGGAGGGGGAGCTCCTACGAGCAGTACTTC.

The chain uses TRBV10-2 and TRBJ2-5; TRBD2 matches at 9 bases. The CDR3 is 16 residues long. J lost 3 bases, V lost 2 bases, and 7 bases had no gene match. Germline-derived CDR1 and CDR2 are WSHSY and SAAADI. CDR3 nucleotide sequence: TGCGCCAGCAGTGAGCAGTTAGCGGGGGCCAAAGAGACCCAGTACTTC. It encodes CASSEQLAGAKETQYF.

The J gene is TRBJ2-7, the V gene TRBV7-9; D not resolved. V lost 3 bases and J 6 bases, leaving 9 bases between the germline ends. CDR1 and CDR2 (germline): SEHNR, FQNEAQ (reference sequence). The CDR3 contains 12 residues. CDR3 residues: CASSFGSSEQYF. The CDR3 DNA reads TGTGCCAGCAGCTTTGGCAGTAGCGAGCAGTACTTC.

This clonotype was observed a few times. CDR3 sequence (DNA): TGTGCCAGCAGGGGAACAGGGTACAATGAGCAGTTCTTC. Its translation: CASRGTGYNEQFF. The chain uses TRBV12-3 or TRBV12-4 and TRBJ2-5; D perhaps matches TRBD1 (6 bases). The J call could be wrong; TRBJ2-1 is a better fit for the DNA end. The CDR3 contains 13 residues.

A few counts support this clonotype. The chain couples TRBV9 to TRBJ2-5; D call uncertain. Germline V lookup: CDR1 SGDLS, CDR2 YYNGEE. This CDR3 is built from 14 residues. Trimming removed 0 bases from V and 5 bases from J, with 11 bases in between. The CDR3 loop reads CASSVDGRGETQYF. For the CDR3, the DNA is TGTGCCAGCAGCGTAGACGGACGTGGGGAGACCCAGTACTTC.

This clonotype was recorded a few times. The V gene is TRBV12-3 or TRBV12-4, the J gene TRBJ1-4; the D gene is possibly TRBD1 (5 bases). The CDR3 spans 13 residues. Trimming shortened V by 9 bases and J by 7 bases, and 15 bases separated the two germline ends. As DNA, the CDR3 is TGTGCCAGTCTCCGGGGGAAAGGTGAAAAACTGTTTTTT. Translated: CASLRGKGEKLFF.

This clonotype has just a few counts. The chain couples TRBV7-2 to TRBJ2-5; 7 bases line up with TRBD1. Germline CDR1 reads SGHTA; CDR2 reads FQGNSA. This CDR3 has 15 residues. V trimming: 1 base; J trimming: 5 bases; junction bases outside the gene matches: 7. CDR3 residues: CASSLVDRASETQYF. CDR3 bases: TGTGCCAGCAGCTTAGTCGACAGGGCATCGGAGACCCAGTACTTC.

This clonotype was picked up a small number of times. The chain employs TRBV7-9 and TRBJ2-7; maybe TRBD2 (5 bases). This CDR3 has 15 amino acids. Germline V gene sequence: CDR1 SEHNR, CDR2 FQNEAQ (reference sequence). Trimming took off 1 base at V and 1 base at J, with 11 bases between the two ends. As DNA, the CDR3 is TGTGCCAGCAGCTTAGATGTCGGGGTATCCTACGAGCAGTACTTC. The encoded protein is CASSLDVGVSYEQYF. Supplemented by reference TRBV7-9 and TRBJ2-7, the full variable domain reads DTGVSQNPRHKITKRGQNVTFRCDPISEHNRLYWYRQTLGQGPEFLTYFQNEAQLEKSRLLSDRFSAERPKGSFSTLEIQRTEQGDSAMYLCASSLDVGVSYEQYFGPGTRLTVT.

About this clonotype: A read error may produce the germline difference seen at one junction end. In DNA, the CDR3 is TGCGCCATCAGGGACAAACCGGCCTCGAACACTGAAGCTTTCTTT. This translates into CAIRDKPASNTEAFF. The chain employs TRBV10-3 and TRBJ1-1; tentative D call: TRBD1 (6 bases). The germline V gene has CDR1 ENHRY and CDR2 SYGVKD. The CDR3 runs 15 residues.

V and J are TRBV7-6 and TRBJ1-5; a weak D match, TRBD1 (6 bases). V lost 5 bases, J lost 1 base, and 12 bases lay in between. Germline CDR1 reads SGHVS; CDR2 reads FNYEAQ. CDR3 size: 15 residues. For the CDR3, the DNA is TGTGCCAGCAGCCCCGCGGGGGCGAGCAATCAGCCCCAGCATTTT. This translates into CASSPAGASNQPQHF.

CDR3 protein: CASSGPDWDGSYEQYF. For the CDR3, the DNA is TGCGCCAGCAGCGGGCCGGATTGGGACGGCTCCTACGAGCAGTACTTC. The chain recombines TRBV5-1 with TRBJ2-7; D is perhaps TRBD1 or TRBD2 (5 bases each). The V end lost 4 bases, the J end lost 0 bases, and 17 bases lay between the germline ends. This CDR3 contains 16 residues. Germline V lookup: CDR1 SGHRS, CDR2 YFSETQ.

The chain uses TRBV12-3 or TRBV12-4 and TRBJ1-2; D is unclear. Deletions cut 3 bases from V and 4 bases from J, with 6 bases between. There are 12 residues in the CDR3. The CDR3 DNA reads as TGTGCCAGCAGTTTCTTGCGCTATGGCTACACCTTC. It codes for CASSFLRYGYTF.

The table lists this clonotype with a few counts. V and J are TRBV3-1 and TRBJ2-5; the match to TRBD1 covers 12 bases. With V trimmed by 3 bases and J by 5 bases, 7 bases remained unmatched. CDR3 length: 16 amino acids. Germline V gene lookup returns CDR1 LGHDT and CDR2 YNNKEL (reference sequence). The CDR3 protein is CASSHEGTGGWETQYF. The CDR3 DNA reads TGTGCCAGCAGCCACGAGGGGACAGGGGGCTGGGAGACCCAGTACTTC.

This clonotype was found a few times. The rearrangement links TRBV5-1 to TRBJ1-1; D not certain. The CDR3 covers 14 residues. CDR1 and CDR2 (germline): SGHRS, YFSETQ. Trimming pared 2 bases from V and 1 base from J, leaving 9 bases between. CDR3 sequence: CASSFRAANTEAFF. DNA for the CDR3: TGCGCCAGCAGCTTCCGTGCAGCGAACACTGAAGCTTTCTTT.

This clonotype was detected many times. The V call is TRBV5-1, the J call TRBJ2-1; 8 positions agree with TRBD2. The length of the CDR3 is 14 residues. With V trimmed by 1 base and J by 7 bases, 4 bases remained unmatched. Germline V lookup: CDR1 SGHRS, CDR2 YFSETQ. The CDR3 loop reads CASSLTSGSNEQFF. The CDR3 DNA reads as TGCGCCAGCAGCTTGACTAGCGGATCGAATGAGCAGTTCTTC.

This clonotype has just a few counts. The V and J genes are TRBV7-2 and TRBJ1-2; TRBD1 might be the D (6 bases). The germline V gene encodes CDR1 SGHTA and CDR2 FQGNSA. Trimming stripped 8 bases from V and 0 bases from J, with 19 bases between. The CDR3 contains 16 residues. The CDR3 protein is CASGPVGDITNYGYTF. The CDR3 DNA follows: TGTGCCAGCGGCCCGGTAGGGGACATAACTAACTATGGCTACACCTTC.

This clonotype showed up just a few times. Mismatch with germline at one junction end may stem from a read error. CDR3 coding DNA: TGTGCCAGCAGTGGGCTACCGGGACTCCACACAGGTACGCAGTATTTT. Its protein product is CASSGLPGLHTGTQYF. The chain uses TRBV28 and TRBJ2-3, with D maybe TRBD2 (6 bases). The germline CDR1 and CDR2 sequences are MDHEN and SYDVKM. The length of the CDR3 is 16 residues.

The chain links TRBV13 to TRBJ2-1; 7 bases are shared with TRBD1. V shed 3 bases, J shed 7 bases, and the junction held 3 bases outside the gene matches. Per the germline V gene, CDR1 is PRHDT and CDR2 is FYEKMQ (reference sequence). The CDR3 sequence is 13 residues long. CDR3 sequence reads: CASSFTGENEQFF. The CDR3 region has the DNA TGTGCCAGCAGCTTTACAGGGGAAAATGAGCAGTTCTTC.

Only a few counts were recorded for this clonotype. The chain recombines TRBV13 with TRBJ2-7; 7 bases are a match to TRBD1. The V gene's germline CDR1 is PRHDT and CDR2 FYEKMQ (reference sequence). J was trimmed by 0 bases and V by 6 bases; bases with no gene match: 14. This CDR3 comprises 17 residues. This CDR3 reads CASSPFLGGQSSYEQYF. CDR3 coding DNA: TGTGCCAGCAGTCCCTTCCTTGGGGGACAGAGCTCCTACGAGCAGTACTTC.

The chain employs TRBV5-4 and TRBJ2-1; 7 bases line up with TRBD1. The germline V gene encodes CDR1 SGHNT and CDR2 YYREEE (reference sequence). The ends lost 3 bases at V and 1 base at J; junction bases unmatched: 7. This CDR3 contains 16 residues. CDR3 region: CASSSPSRGSYNEQFF. In DNA form, the CDR3 reads TGTGCCAGCAGCTCCCCTTCCAGGGGGTCCTACAATGAGCAGTTCTTC.

This clonotype was seen a few times. This chain connects TRBV20-1 to TRBJ2-7; TRBD1 agrees at 8 bases. Trimming at V came to 5 bases and at J to 6 bases, leaving 9 bases not matched to a gene. The germline gives CDR1 DFQATT, CDR2 SNEGSKA (reference sequence). The length of the CDR3 is 13 residues. CDR3 sequence: CSAPPAGGLEQYF. The CDR3 DNA follows: TGCAGTGCTCCCCCGGCAGGGGGCCTCGAGCAGTACTTC.

The chain has TRBV15 and TRBJ2-5, with D possibly being TRBD2 (5 bases). Germline V gene lookup returns CDR1 LNHNV and CDR2 YYDKDF (reference sequence). CDR3 size: 15 residues. V was cut by 0 bases and J by 0 bases, with 8 bases left in between. The CDR3 DNA reads as TGTGCCACCAGCAGAGATCCCGGGGACCAAGAGACCCAGTACTTC. This encodes CATSRDPGDQETQYF.